Shown below are 10 T cell receptor beta chains from a single sample sequenced in a study of PD-L1 blockade in urothelial cancer. Measured with immunoSEQ multiplex PCR; TCRdb has only the in-frame clones, and not every one. The data show about 90,000 clones, 90% seen once. This sample comprised PBMCs, obtained around atezolizumab (anti-PD-L1) treatment. The receptors shown here come from a man aged 60 to 75 with urothelial cancer.

The chain links TRBV6-5 to TRBJ1-5; tentatively, D is TRBD1 (5 bases). V lost 2 bases to trimming and J lost 5 bases, with 13 bases between them. CDR1 is MNHEY, CDR2 SVGAGI, per germline. The CDR3 is 15 residues long. This CDR3 reads CASSYGQGQDQPQHF. The CDR3 DNA follows: TGTGCCAGCAGTTACGGCCAGGGCCAAGATCAGCCCCAGCATTTT.

The gene calls are TRBV30 and TRBJ2-7; 8 bases are a match to TRBD2. The CDR3 spans 14 residues. CDR1 is GTSNPN and CDR2 is SVGIG in the germline V gene (reference sequence). Trimming took 2 bases from V and 0 from J; bases not matched to a gene: 3. CDR3 in DNA: TGTGCCTGGAGTCCGGGAGGGAGCTCCTACGAGCAGTACTTC. Protein product: CAWSPGGSSYEQYF.

This chain joins TRBV4-3 and TRBJ2-5; TRBD2 matches 10 bases. This CDR3 is built from 16 residues. After removal of 1 base from V and 4 bases from J, the junction contained 6 bases not matched to a gene. In germline, CDR1 is LGHNA, CDR2 YSLEER. The CDR3 DNA reads TGCGCCAGCAGCCAAGGCGTAGCGGGGGGACCAGAGACCCAGTACTTC. Its protein is CASSQGVAGGPETQYF.

This clone was observed a single time. The gene calls are TRBV28 and TRBJ1-4; D may be TRBD1 (6 bases). Germline V CDR1 and CDR2: MDHEN, SYDVKM. The CDR3 contains 17 residues. The V end was cut by 5 bases, the J end by 10 bases, with 26 bases between. The CDR3 coding sequence is TGTGCCAGCAGTCCGAACAGGGAACCCCGGGGCCCTACAAAACTGTTTTTT. Its protein product is CASSPNREPRGPTKLFF.

This chain joins TRBV10-3 and TRBJ2-5; 9 nucleotides agree with TRBD1. The CDR3 is 16 residues long. Unmatched junction bases numbered 13, after V lost 7 bases and J lost 4 bases. Germline loops: CDR1 ENHRY, CDR2 SYGVKD. CDR3 DNA sequence: TGTGCCATCAAGCTAACCCGGGACAGGGTTGGAGAGACCCAGTACTTC. It translates to CAIKLTRDRVGETQYF.

J is TRBJ2-3 and V is TRBV5-1, with 10 bases identical to TRBD2. This CDR3 is built from 16 residues. CDR1 SGHRS and CDR2 YFSETQ come from the germline V gene. Trimming removed 4 bases from V and 1 base from J; junction bases left unmatched: 6. The CDR3 region has the DNA TGCGCCAGCAGCCCCCCTAGCGGGGGAGGCACAGATACGCAGTATTTT. Encoded protein: CASSPPSGGGTDTQYF. Variable domain in full (rest from reference TRBV5-1 and TRBJ2-3): KAGVTQTPRYLIKTRGQQVTLSCSPISGHRSVSWYQQTPGQGLQFLFEYFSETQRNKGNFPGRFSGRQFSNSRSEMNVSTLELGDSALYLCASSPPSGGGTDTQYFGPGTRLTVL.

The V call is TRBV7-9, the J call TRBJ2-2, with D possibly matching TRBD1 (6 bases). Trimming removed 4 bases from V and 4 bases from J, with 16 bases in between. This CDR3 has 16 residues. Germline CDR1 and CDR2: SEHNR and FQNEAQ (reference sequence). CDR3 region: CASSSYRQEFTGELFF. As DNA, the CDR3 is TGTGCCAGCAGCTCCTATCGACAGGAGTTCACCGGGGAGCTGTTTTTT. Using reference TRBV7-9 and TRBJ2-2 for the parts outside the CDR3, the full variable domain is DTGVSQNPRHKITKRGQNVTFRCDPISEHNRLYWYRQTLGQGPEFLTYFQNEAQLEKSRLLSDRFSAERPKGSFSTLEIQRTEQGDSAMYLCASSSYRQEFTGELFFGEGSRLTVL.

The rearrangement uses TRBV2 and TRBJ2-7, with a tentative D call TRBD1 (5 bases). Germline lookup yields CDR1 SNHLY and CDR2 FYNNEI. V gave up 7 bases and J gave up 3 bases, with 13 bases separating them. The length of the CDR3 is 13 residues. The CDR3 reads CASIGDSRYEQYF. The CDR3 DNA sequence: TGTGCCAGCATAGGCGACAGTCGCTACGAGCAGTACTTC.

The rearrangement joins TRBV11-2 to TRBJ2-7, with a possible D match to TRBD1 (6 bases). Trimming pared 1 base from V and 1 base from J, leaving 11 bases between. The CDR3 consists of 15 residues. Germline values: CDR1 SGHAT, CDR2 FQNNGV. Here the CDR3 reads CASSLVQGRSYEQYF. DNA of the CDR3: TGTGCCAGCAGCTTAGTACAGGGAAGGTCCTACGAGCAGTACTTC.

The chain joins TRBV7-8 to TRBJ2-5; a weak D match, TRBD2 (6 bases). Germline V gene lookup returns CDR1 SGHVS and CDR2 FQNEAQ. The CDR3 has 15 amino acids. V lost 3 bases, J lost 2 bases, and 13 bases lay in between. The CDR3, as DNA: TGTGCCAGCAGCTTCGACGGGAGAGGTCAAGAGACCCAGTACTTC. It is translated as CASSFDGRGQETQYF.